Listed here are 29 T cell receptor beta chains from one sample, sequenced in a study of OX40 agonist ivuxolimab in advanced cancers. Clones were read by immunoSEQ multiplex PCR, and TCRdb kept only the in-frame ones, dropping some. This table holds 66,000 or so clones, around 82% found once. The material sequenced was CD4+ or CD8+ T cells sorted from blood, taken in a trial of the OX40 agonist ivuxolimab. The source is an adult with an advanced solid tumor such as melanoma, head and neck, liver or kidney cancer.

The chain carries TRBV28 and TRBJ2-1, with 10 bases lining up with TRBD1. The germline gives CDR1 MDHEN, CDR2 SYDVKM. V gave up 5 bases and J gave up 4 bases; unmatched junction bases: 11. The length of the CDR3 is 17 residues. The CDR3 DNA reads TGTGCCAGCAGTCCTTACGGACAGGGGGAAAGGTACAATGAGCAGTTCTTC. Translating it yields CASSPYGQGERYNEQFF.

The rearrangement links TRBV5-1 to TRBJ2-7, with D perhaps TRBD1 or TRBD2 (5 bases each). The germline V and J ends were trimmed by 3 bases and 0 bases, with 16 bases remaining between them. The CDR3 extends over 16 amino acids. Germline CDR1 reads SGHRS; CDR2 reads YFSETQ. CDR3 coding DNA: TGCGCCAGCAGCTCTTCGGGACGGAGCAACTCCTACGAGCAGTACTTC. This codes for CASSSSGRSNSYEQYF.

The CDR3 region is CSAIPRDEQFF. As DNA, the CDR3 is TGCAGTGCAATCCCTAGGGATGAGCAGTTCTTC. The chain employs TRBV20-1 and TRBJ2-1, with no clear D. The V gene lost 6 bases and the J gene lost 8 bases, with 11 bases spanning the gap. The CDR3 totals 11 residues. In germline, CDR1 is DFQATT, CDR2 SNEGSKA (reference sequence).

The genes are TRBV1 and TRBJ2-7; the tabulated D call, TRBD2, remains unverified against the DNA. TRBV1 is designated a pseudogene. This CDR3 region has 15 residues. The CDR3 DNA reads TGCACCAGCAGCCAACCGAGTAGCGGGAGATACGAGCAGTACTTC. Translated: CTSSQPSSGRYEQYF.

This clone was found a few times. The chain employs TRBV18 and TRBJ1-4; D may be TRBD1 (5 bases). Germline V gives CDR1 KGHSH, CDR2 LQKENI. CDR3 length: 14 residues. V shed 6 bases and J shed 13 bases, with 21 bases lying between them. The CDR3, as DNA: TGTGCCAGCTCTCCTTGGACTGGATCGGGGGGACTGTTTTTT. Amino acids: CASSPWTGSGGLFF. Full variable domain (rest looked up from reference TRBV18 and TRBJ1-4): NAGVMQNPRHLVRRRGQEARLRCSPMKGHSHVYWYRQLPEEGLKFMVYLQKENIIDESGMPKERFSAEFPKEGPSILRIQQVVRGDSAAYFCASSPWTGSGGLFFGSGTQLSVL.

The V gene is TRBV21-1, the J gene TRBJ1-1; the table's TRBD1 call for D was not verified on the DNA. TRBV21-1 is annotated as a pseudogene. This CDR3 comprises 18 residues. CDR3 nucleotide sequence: TGTGCCAGCAGCCCCTCACGTTCAACAGGGAGACCGAACACTGAAGCTTTCTTT. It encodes CASSPSRSTGRPNTEAFF.

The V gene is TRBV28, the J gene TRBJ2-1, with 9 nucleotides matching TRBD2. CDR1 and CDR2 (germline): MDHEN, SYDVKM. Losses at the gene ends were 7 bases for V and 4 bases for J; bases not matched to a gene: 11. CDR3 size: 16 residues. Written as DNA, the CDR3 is TGTGCCAGCAAAGGGTCAGCGGGAGGCCAGTACAATGAGCAGTTCTTC. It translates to CASKGSAGGQYNEQFF.

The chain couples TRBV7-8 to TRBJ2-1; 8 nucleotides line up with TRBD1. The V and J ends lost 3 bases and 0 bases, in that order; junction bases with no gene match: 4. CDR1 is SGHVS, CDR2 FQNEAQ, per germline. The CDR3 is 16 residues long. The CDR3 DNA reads TGTGCCAGCAGCTTTGACAGGGGAGGCTCCTACAATGAGCAGTTCTTC. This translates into CASSFDRGGSYNEQFF.

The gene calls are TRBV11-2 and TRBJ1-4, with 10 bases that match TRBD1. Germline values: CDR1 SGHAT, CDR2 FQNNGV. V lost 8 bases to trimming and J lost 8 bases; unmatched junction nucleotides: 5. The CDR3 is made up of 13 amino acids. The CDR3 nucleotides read TGTGCCAGCTCGACAGGGGGCAAGGAAAAACTGTTTTTT. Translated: CASSTGGKEKLFF.

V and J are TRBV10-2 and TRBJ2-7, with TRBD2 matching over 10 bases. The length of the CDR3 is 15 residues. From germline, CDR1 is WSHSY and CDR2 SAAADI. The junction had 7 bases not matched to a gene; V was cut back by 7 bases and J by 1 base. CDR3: CASIGRTSGSYEQYF. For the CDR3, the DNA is TGCGCCAGCATCGGCCGGACTAGCGGTTCCTACGAGCAGTACTTC.

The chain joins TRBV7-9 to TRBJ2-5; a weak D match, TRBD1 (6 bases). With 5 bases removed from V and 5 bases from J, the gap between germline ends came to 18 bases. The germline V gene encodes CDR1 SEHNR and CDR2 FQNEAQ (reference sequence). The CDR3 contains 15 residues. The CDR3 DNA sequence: TGTGCCAGCAGCCGGAGACAGGCTAACGAGGAGACCCAGTACTTC. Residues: CASSRRQANEETQYF.

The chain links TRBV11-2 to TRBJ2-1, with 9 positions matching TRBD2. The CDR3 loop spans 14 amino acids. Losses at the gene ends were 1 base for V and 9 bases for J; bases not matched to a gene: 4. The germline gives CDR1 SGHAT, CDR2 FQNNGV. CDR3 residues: CASSLGTSEGEQFF. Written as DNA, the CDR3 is TGTGCCAGCAGCTTAGGGACTAGCGAAGGTGAGCAGTTCTTC.

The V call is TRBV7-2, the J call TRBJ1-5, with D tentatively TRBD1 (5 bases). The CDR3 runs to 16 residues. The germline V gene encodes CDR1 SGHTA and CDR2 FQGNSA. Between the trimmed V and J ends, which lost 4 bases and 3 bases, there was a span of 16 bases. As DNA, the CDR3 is TGTGCCAGCAGCTCCCACTCGGGACCGCCCAATCAGCCCCAGCATTTT. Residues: CASSSHSGPPNQPQHF.

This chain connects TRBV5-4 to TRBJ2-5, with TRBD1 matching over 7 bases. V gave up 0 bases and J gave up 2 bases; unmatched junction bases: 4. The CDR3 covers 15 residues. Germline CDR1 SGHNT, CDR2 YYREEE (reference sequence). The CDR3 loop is CASSLEDRVQETQYF. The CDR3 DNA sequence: TGTGCCAGCAGCTTGGAAGACAGGGTACAAGAGACCCAGTACTTC.

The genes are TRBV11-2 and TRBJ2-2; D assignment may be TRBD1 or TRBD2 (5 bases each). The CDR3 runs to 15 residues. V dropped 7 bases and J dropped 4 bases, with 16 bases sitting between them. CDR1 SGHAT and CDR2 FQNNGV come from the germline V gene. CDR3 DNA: TGTGCCAGCACCGGGGACCTACGGCCCACCGGGGAGCTGTTTTTT. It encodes CASTGDLRPTGELFF. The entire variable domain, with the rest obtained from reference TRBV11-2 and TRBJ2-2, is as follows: EAGVAQSPRYKIIEKRQSVAFWCNPISGHATLYWYQQILGQGPKLLIQFQNNGVVDDSQLPKDRFSAERLKGVDSTLKIQPAKLEDSAVYLCASTGDLRPTGELFFGEGSRLTVL.

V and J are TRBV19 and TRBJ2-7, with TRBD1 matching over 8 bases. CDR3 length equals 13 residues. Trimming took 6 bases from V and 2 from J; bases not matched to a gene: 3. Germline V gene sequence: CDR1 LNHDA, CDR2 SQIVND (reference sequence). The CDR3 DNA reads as TGTGCCAGTAGGGGACAGGCCACCTACGAGCAGTACTTC. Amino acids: CASRGQATYEQYF. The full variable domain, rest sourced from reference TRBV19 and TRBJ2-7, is DGGITQSPKYLFRKEGQNVTLSCEQNLNHDAMYWYRQDPGQGLRLIYYSQIVNDFQKGDIAEGYSVSREKKESFPLTVTSAQKNPTAFYLCASRGQATYEQYFGPGTRLTVT.

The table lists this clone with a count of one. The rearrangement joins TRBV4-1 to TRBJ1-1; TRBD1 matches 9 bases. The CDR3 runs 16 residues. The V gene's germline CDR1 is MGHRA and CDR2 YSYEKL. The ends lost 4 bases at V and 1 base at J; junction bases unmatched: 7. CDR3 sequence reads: CASSLLPGQGNTEAFF. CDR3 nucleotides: TGCGCCAGCAGCCTCCTCCCGGGACAGGGGAACACTGAAGCTTTCTTT.

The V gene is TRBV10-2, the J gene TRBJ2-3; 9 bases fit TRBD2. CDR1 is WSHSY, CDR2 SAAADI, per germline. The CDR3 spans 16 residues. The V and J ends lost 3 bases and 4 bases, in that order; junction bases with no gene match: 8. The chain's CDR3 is CASSDWTSAGADTQYF. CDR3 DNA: TGCGCCAGCAGTGATTGGACTAGCGCGGGCGCAGATACGCAGTATTTT.

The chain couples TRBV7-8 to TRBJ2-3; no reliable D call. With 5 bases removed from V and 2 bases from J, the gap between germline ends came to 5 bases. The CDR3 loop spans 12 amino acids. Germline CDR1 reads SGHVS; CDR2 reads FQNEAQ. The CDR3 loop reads CASSLFTDTQYF. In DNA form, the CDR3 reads TGTGCCAGCAGCCTCTTCACAGATACGCAGTATTTT.

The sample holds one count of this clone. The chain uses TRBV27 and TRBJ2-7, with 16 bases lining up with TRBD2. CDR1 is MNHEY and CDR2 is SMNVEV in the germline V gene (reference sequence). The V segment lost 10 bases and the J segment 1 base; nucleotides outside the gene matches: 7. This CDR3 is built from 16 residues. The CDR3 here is CANTGTSGRGSYEQYF. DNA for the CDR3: TGTGCCAACACCGGGACTAGCGGGAGGGGGTCCTACGAGCAGTACTTC.

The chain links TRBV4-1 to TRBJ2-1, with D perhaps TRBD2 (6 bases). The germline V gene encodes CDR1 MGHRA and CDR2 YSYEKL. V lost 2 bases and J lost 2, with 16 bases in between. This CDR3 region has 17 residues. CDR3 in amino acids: CASSQKRPSAPYNEQFF. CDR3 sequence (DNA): TGCGCCAGCAGCCAAAAGAGGCCTAGCGCTCCCTACAATGAGCAGTTCTTC.

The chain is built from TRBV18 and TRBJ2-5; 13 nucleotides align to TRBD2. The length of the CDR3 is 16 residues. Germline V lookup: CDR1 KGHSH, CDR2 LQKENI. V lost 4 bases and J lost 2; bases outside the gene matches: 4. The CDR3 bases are TGTGCCAGCTCACGCGGGACTAGCGGGGCGCAAGAGACCCAGTACTTC. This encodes CASSRGTSGAQETQYF.

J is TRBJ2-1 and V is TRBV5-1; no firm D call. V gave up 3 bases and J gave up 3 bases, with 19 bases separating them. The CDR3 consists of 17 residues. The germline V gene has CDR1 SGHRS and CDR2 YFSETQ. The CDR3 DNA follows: TGCGCCAGCAGCTCCCAACCGACGTCCGTGGGCTACAATGAGCAGTTCTTC. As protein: CASSSQPTSVGYNEQFF.

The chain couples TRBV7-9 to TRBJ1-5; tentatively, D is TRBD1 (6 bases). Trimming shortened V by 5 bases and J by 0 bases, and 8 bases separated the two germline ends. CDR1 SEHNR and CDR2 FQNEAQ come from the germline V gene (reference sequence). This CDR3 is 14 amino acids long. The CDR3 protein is CASSRDISNQPQHF. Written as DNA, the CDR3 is TGTGCCAGCAGCCGGGACATTAGCAATCAGCCCCAGCATTTT.

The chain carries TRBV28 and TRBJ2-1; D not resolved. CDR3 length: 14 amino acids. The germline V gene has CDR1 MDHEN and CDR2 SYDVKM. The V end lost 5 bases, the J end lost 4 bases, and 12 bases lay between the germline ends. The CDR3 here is CASSANPLYNEQFF. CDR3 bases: TGTGCCAGCAGTGCGAACCCGCTATACAATGAGCAGTTCTTC.

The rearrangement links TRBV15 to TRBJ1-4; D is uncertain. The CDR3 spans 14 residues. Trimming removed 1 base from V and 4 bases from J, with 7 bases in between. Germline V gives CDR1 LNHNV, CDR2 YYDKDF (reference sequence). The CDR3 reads CATSRGEFNEKLFF. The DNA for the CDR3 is TGTGCCACCAGCAGAGGAGAGTTTAATGAAAAACTGTTTTTT.

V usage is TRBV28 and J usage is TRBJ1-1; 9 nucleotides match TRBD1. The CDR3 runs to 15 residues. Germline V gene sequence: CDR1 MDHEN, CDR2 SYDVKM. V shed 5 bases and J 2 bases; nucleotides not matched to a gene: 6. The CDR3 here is CASSEQGAPNTEAFF. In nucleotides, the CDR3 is TGTGCCAGCAGTGAACAGGGGGCGCCCAACACTGAAGCTTTCTTT.

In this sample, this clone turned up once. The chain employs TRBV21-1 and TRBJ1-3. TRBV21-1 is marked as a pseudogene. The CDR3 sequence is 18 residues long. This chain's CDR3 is CASSTLSFFGVSGNTIYF. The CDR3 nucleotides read TGTGCCAGCAGCACTCTTTCCTTTTTCGGGGTCTCTGGAAACACCATATATTTT.

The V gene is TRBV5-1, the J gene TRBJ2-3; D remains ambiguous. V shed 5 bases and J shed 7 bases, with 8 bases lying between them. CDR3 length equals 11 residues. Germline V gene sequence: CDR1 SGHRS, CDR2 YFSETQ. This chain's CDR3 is CASRGGNTQYF. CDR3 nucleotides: TGCGCCAGCAGGGGTGGAAATACGCAGTATTTT.